A single sample gave rise to the 19 T cell receptor beta chains below, sequenced in a study of cytomegalovirus exposure and HLA in healthy donors. Assay used: immunoSEQ multiplex PCR; TCRdb lists only in-frame clones, some missing. Of 140,000 to 150,000 clones listed, less than 95% are singletons. The sample comprised PBMCs. The origin of the receptors is a man between 18 and 35 years old in good health and CMV-seropositive.

This chain joins TRBV11-2 and TRBJ2-1, with 11 bases aligning to TRBD2. The J segment lost 0 bases and the V segment lost 3 bases, leaving 1 base of the junction unmatched. Germline V gives CDR1 SGHAT, CDR2 FQNNGV. The length of the CDR3 is 16 residues. The CDR3 protein is CASSFTSGSSYNEQFF. CDR3 in DNA: TGTGCCAGCAGCTTCACTAGCGGGAGCTCCTACAATGAGCAGTTCTTC.

This chain joins TRBV10-3 and TRBJ1-6; the D is unclear. Germline V lookup: CDR1 ENHRY, CDR2 SYGVKD. V was pared by 2 bases and J by 12 bases, with 17 bases between. CDR3 length: 15 amino acids. CDR3 loop: CAISERSLGEGPLHF. CDR3 DNA: TGTGCCATCAGTGAGAGGTCTCTCGGAGAAGGACCCCTCCACTTT.

This chain uses TRBV25-1 with TRBJ2-3; TRBD2 matches at 11 bases. The CDR3 has 17 residues. The junction had 6 bases not matched to a gene; V was cut back by 1 base and J by 3 bases. Looked up from germline, CDR1 is MGHDK and CDR2 is SYGVNS. In DNA form, the CDR3 reads TGTGCCAGCAGTGAATTTATAGCGGGAGGGAGTACAGATACGCAGTATTTT. Protein sequence: CASSEFIAGGSTDTQYF.

The V and J genes are TRBV29-1 and TRBJ2-1, with 9 bases fitting TRBD2. In germline, CDR1 is SQVTM, CDR2 ANQGSEA. The CDR3 length is 15 residues. V lost 3 bases to trimming and J lost 7 bases; unmatched junction nucleotides: 10. In nucleotides, the CDR3 is TGCAGCGTTGATAAGGGGGCGGGAGGGCCAAATGAGCAGTTCTTC. Translating it yields CSVDKGAGGPNEQFF.

The chain recombines TRBV28 with TRBJ2-3, with 9 bases identical to TRBD1. CDR1 and CDR2 (germline): MDHEN, SYDVKM. The length of the CDR3 is 19 residues. The V segment lost 7 bases and the J segment 3 bases; nucleotides outside the gene matches: 20. The CDR3 here is CASIPHRGPGEPGTDTQYF. The CDR3 DNA reads TGTGCCAGCATTCCCCACAGGGGGCCTGGGGAACCAGGGACAGATACGCAGTATTTT.

The table lists this clone with a count of one. The chain has TRBV13 and TRBJ2-4; weak D call: TRBD1 (6 bases). Trimming removed 3 bases from V and 0 bases from J, with 9 bases in between. The CDR3 has 15 amino acids. Germline CDR1 and CDR2: PRHDT and FYEKMQ (reference sequence). CDR3 residues: CASSFSGVAKNIQYF. The CDR3 coding sequence is TGTGCCAGCAGCTTTTCAGGGGTAGCCAAAAACATTCAGTACTTC. Combining the CDR3 with reference TRBV13 and TRBJ2-4 gives the whole variable domain AAGVIQSPRHLIKEKRETATLKCYPIPRHDTVYWYQQGPGQDPQFLISFYEKMQSDKGSIPDRFSAQQFSDYHSELNMSSLELGDSALYFCASSFSGVAKNIQYFGAGTRLSVL.

The chain employs TRBV10-3 and TRBJ1-2; TRBD1 is a possible D gene (5 bases). V dropped 0 bases and J dropped 8 bases, with 10 bases sitting between them. This CDR3 region has 13 residues. The germline CDR1 and CDR2 sequences are ENHRY and SYGVKD. In nucleotides, the CDR3 is TGTGCCATCAGTGAGTCTACAGGCTACGGCTACACCTTC. Translation: CAISESTGYGYTF.

The J gene is TRBJ1-1, the V gene TRBV7-3; 9 nucleotides line up with TRBD1. V trimming: 5 bases; J trimming: 3 bases; junction bases outside the gene matches: 4. The CDR3 loop spans 14 amino acids. Germline lookup yields CDR1 SGHTA and CDR2 FQGTGA. The CDR3 spells CASSVQGADTEAFF. CDR3 nucleotide sequence: TGTGCCAGCAGCGTACAGGGGGCTGACACTGAAGCTTTCTTT.

The chain combines TRBV27 with TRBJ2-1; TRBD2 aligns across 12 bases. The germline V gene has CDR1 MNHEY and CDR2 SMNVEV (reference sequence). The CDR3 totals 21 residues. V gave up 0 bases and J gave up 0 bases; unmatched junction bases: 12. Written as DNA, the CDR3 is TGTGCCAGCAGTTTATCAAAGACTAGCGGGGGCCGGTTCGGCTCCTACAATGAGCAGTTCTTC. Translation: CASSLSKTSGGRFGSYNEQFF.

The CDR3 reads CASSGPGSDTQYF. Here the CDR3 DNA reads TGCGCCAGCAGCGGGCCAGGGTCAGATACGCAGTATTTT. The rearrangement joins TRBV5-1 to TRBJ2-3; D might be TRBD1 (5 bases). With 4 bases removed from V and 4 bases from J, the gap between germline ends came to 10 bases. CDR1 is SGHRS and CDR2 is YFSETQ in the germline V gene. This CDR3 is 13 amino acids long.

V and J are TRBV4-2 and TRBJ2-7, with D possibly being TRBD1 (5 bases). Trimming removed 1 base from V and 3 bases from J, with 13 bases in between. CDR3 length: 15 amino acids. CDR1 is LGHNA, CDR2 YNFKEQ, per germline. The chain's CDR3 is CASSQGTGANYEQYF. CDR3 in DNA: TGTGCCAGCAGCCAAGGCACTGGGGCCAACTACGAGCAGTACTTC.

The chain employs TRBV4-1 and TRBJ2-1; 10 bases fit TRBD2. CDR1 and CDR2 (germline): MGHRA, YSYEKL. Trimming took 0 bases from V and 10 from J; bases not matched to a gene: 6. The CDR3 runs to 15 residues. Here the CDR3 reads CASSQDLAGGGEQFF. CDR3 sequence (DNA): TGCGCCAGCAGCCAAGATTTAGCGGGAGGAGGGGAGCAGTTCTTC.

This sequence joins TRBV12-2 and TRBJ2-3; TRBD2 is the table's D call, not checked against the DNA. TRBV12-2 is labeled a pseudogene. This CDR3 is built from 17 residues. The CDR3 loop reads CASRSVGTSGSTDTQYF. The CDR3 region has the DNA TGTGCAAGTCGCTCTGTTGGGACTAGCGGCAGCACAGATACGCAGTATTTT.

This chain links TRBV28 with TRBJ2-1; TRBD1 agrees at 7 bases. Trimming removed 3 bases from V and 0 bases from J; junction bases left unmatched: 5. The CDR3 totals 16 residues. Germline lookup yields CDR1 MDHEN and CDR2 SYDVKM. The DNA for the CDR3 is TGTGCCAGCAGTTTTCCAGGGGGAGACTCCTACAATGAGCAGTTCTTC. Protein: CASSFPGGDSYNEQFF. Filled out from reference TRBV28 and TRBJ2-1, the complete variable domain reads DVKVTQSSRYLVKRTGEKVFLECVQDMDHENMFWYRQDPGLGLRLIYFSYDVKMKEKGDIPEGYSVSREKKERFSLILESASTNQTSMYLCASSFPGGDSYNEQFFGPGTRLTVL.

The chain links TRBV5-1 to TRBJ2-6; D perhaps matches TRBD2 (5 bases). CDR1 and CDR2 (germline): SGHRS, YFSETQ. Trimming cost V 0 bases and J 4 bases, with 11 bases left between them. There are 16 residues in the CDR3. The CDR3 nucleotides read TGCGCCAGCAGCTTGGACGCGAGGGTCGGGGCCAACGTCCTGACTTTC. It translates to CASSLDARVGANVLTF.

The rearrangement uses TRBV5-1 and TRBJ1-2, with D maybe TRBD1 (5 bases). CDR1 is SGHRS, CDR2 YFSETQ, per germline. Trimming stripped 2 bases from V and 6 bases from J, with 14 bases between. The CDR3 is made up of 14 amino acids. As DNA, the CDR3 is TGCGCCAGCAGCTTCCGGTGGGGGGAGGATGGCTACACCTTC. Its translation: CASSFRWGEDGYTF.

The rearrangement joins TRBV21-1 to TRBJ2-5; the D call of TRBD1 is as the table states it, not checked on the DNA. TRBV21-1 is listed as a pseudogene. There are 18 residues in the CDR3. The DNA for the CDR3 is TGTGCCAGCGGTCCCCTGCTAGACAGACCAGGGGTCCAAGAGACCCAGTACTTC. It specifies CASGPLLDRPGVQETQYF.

The chain carries TRBV6-1 and TRBJ1-5; 9 bases line up with TRBD1. Germline V gene data show CDR1 as MNHNS and CDR2 as SASEGT. With V trimmed by 4 bases and J by 1 base, 11 bases remained unmatched. This CDR3 spans 18 amino acids. CDR3 loop: CASSATFLGQGSNQPQHF. In DNA form, the CDR3 reads TGTGCCAGCAGTGCAACCTTCCTCGGACAGGGGAGCAATCAGCCCCAGCATTTT.

The chain uses TRBV28 and TRBJ2-3, with 8 bases lining up with TRBD2. Germline assignment: CDR1 MDHEN and CDR2 SYDVKM. The CDR3 is 14 amino acids. The J segment lost 0 bases and the V segment lost 10 bases, leaving 6 bases of the junction unmatched. CDR3 loop: CAIAIAGSTDTQYF. CDR3 coding DNA: TGTGCCATCGCTATAGCGGGGAGCACAGATACGCAGTATTTT. The full variable domain, rest sourced from reference TRBV28 and TRBJ2-3, is DVKVTQSSRYLVKRTGEKVFLECVQDMDHENMFWYRQDPGLGLRLIYFSYDVKMKEKGDIPEGYSVSREKKERFSLILESASTNQTSMYLCAIAIAGSTDTQYFGPGTRLTVL.